The present T cell receptor (beta chain) was sequenced within a study of blood T cell repertoires in COVID-19. Study-wide background: The samples span acute and convalescent COVID-19 from the United States, Italy and Spain. T cells, B-cell-depleted T cells, or PBMCs provided the cDNA or gDNA that served as material.

Per the study methods: For nucleated cells, counts were estimated from reference gene primer amplification. Measured with immunoSEQ multiplex PCR; TCRdb has only the in-frame clones, and not every one. That table supplies the V and J calls and clone size; D and trimming were determined from the DNA. The sample shows roughly 390,000 clones, approximately 87% of them seen only once. This clone showed up just a few times. The clonotype was recovered from a woman aged 25-40 years with COVID-19, enrolled during active disease. Sequenced input: peripheral blood.

CDR3 residues: CASPREMNTEAFF. CDR3 coding DNA: TGTGCCAGCCCCCGGGAGATGAACACTGAAGCTTTCTTT. The V call is TRBV2, the J call TRBJ1-1; D gene unclear. Germline V CDR1 and CDR2: SNHLY, FYNNEI. The CDR3 spans 13 residues. Between the trimmed V and J ends, which lost 8 bases and 0 bases, there was a span of 10 bases.